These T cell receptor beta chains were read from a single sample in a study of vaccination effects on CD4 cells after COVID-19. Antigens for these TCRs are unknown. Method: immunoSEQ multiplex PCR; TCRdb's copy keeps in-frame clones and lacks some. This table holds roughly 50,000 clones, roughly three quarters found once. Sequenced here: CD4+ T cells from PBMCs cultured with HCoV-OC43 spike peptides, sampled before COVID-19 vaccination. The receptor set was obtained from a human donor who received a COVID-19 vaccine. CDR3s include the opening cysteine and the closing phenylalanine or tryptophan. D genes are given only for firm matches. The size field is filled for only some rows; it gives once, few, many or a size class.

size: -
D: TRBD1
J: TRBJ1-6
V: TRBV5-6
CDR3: CASSWRDRRDSPLHF
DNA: TGTGCCAGCAGCTGGCGGGACAGGAGGGATTCACCCCTCCACTTT

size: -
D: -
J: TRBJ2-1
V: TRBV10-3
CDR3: CATSRDPSDRNEQFF
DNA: TGTGCCACCTCCCGGGACCCCTCAGATCGCAATGAGCAGTTCTTC

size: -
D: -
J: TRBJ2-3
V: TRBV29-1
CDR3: CSVNRVRTDTQYF
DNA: TGCAGCGTTAATAGGGTACGCACAGATACGCAGTATTTT

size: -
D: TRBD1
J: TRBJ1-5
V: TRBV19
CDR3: CASSIEQGAHGQPQHF
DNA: TGTGCCAGTAGTATCGAACAGGGGGCTCATGGACAGCCCCAGCATTTT

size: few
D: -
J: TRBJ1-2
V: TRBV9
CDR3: CASSGHRVGDGYTF
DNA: TGTGCCAGCAGCGGTCACAGGGTCGGGGACGGCTACACCTTC

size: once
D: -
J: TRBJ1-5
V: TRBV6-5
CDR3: CASSSNPQGPQHF
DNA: TGTGCCAGCAGTTCCAACCCACAGGGGCCCCAGCATTTT

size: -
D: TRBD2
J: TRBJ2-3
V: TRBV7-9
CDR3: CASRRTSGGATSTDTQYF
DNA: TGTGCCAGCAGACGGACTAGCGGGGGGGCCACTAGCACAGATACGCAGTATTTT

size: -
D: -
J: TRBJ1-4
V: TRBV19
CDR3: CASSRQGGANEKLFF
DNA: TGTGCCAGTAGTAGACAAGGGGGAGCTAATGAAAAACTGTTTTTT

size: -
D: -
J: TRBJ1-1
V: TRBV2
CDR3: CASSESRYTEAFF
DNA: TGTGCCAGCAGTGAAAGCAGATACACTGAAGCTTTCTTT

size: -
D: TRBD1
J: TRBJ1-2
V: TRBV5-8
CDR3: CASSRDRGDGYTF
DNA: TGTGCCAGCAGCCGCGACAGGGGGGATGGCTACACCTTC

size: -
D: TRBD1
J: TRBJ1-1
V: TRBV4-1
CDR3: CASSQVRMGQGGAEAFF
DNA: TGCGCCAGCAGCCAAGTGAGAATGGGACAGGGGGGCGCTGAAGCTTTCTTT

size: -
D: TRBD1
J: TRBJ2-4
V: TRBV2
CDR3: CASSEGQGTNIQYF
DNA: TGTGCCAGCAGTGAGGGACAGGGTACAAACATTCAGTACTTC

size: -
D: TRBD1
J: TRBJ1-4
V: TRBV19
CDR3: CASSPGTGGLTNEKLFF
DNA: TGTGCCAGTAGTCCCGGGACAGGGGGCCTCACTAATGAAAAACTGTTTTTT

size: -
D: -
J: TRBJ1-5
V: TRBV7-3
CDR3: CASSLRQDHQPQHF
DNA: TGTGCCAGCAGCTTAAGACAGGATCATCAGCCCCAGCATTTT

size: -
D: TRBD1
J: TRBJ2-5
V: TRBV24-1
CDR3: CATRQGASETQYF
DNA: TGTGCCACCAGACAGGGGGCGTCTGAGACCCAGTACTTC

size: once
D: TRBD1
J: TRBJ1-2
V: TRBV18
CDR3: CASSPPATYRGLGYTF
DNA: TGTGCCAGCTCACCACCGGCTACTTACAGGGGGCTGGGCTACACCTTC

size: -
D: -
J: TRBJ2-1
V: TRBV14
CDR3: CASSPTYNEQFF
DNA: TGTGCCAGCAGCCCCACGTACAATGAGCAGTTCTTC